This paragraph covers one TCR beta chain sequence. These data come from a study of blood T cell repertoires in COVID-19. Study as a whole: Specimens from acute and convalescent COVID-19 originated in the United States, Italy and Spain. In each case, the material was cDNA or gDNA derived from T cells, B-cell-depleted T cells, or PBMCs.

CDR3 length: 17 residues. V lost 1 base and J lost 3; bases outside the gene matches: 6. Germline-derived CDR1 and CDR2 are SGHVS and FNYEAQ. Original analysis: Quantification of nucleated cells was approximated via reference gene primer amplification. The protocol was immunoSEQ multiplex PCR, while the TCRdb copy is restricted to in-frame clones and leaves out a portion. That table gives V, J and clone size, and the DNA gave D and trimming. The data show some 210,000 clones, with almost 85% seen just once and 7.6% held by the top ten. The gene calls are TRBV7-6 and TRBJ2-3; 11 bases match TRBD2. The material sequenced was peripheral blood. This sequence originates from a woman aged 45 to 65 with active or convalescent COVID-19. For the CDR3, the DNA is TGTGCCAGCAGCTTAGAGGGTAGCGGGAGGGCTACAGATACGCAGTATTTT. It is translated as CASSLEGSGRATDTQYF.